Listed here are 26 T cell receptor beta chains from one sample, sequenced in a study of PD-1 blockade in classical Hodgkin lymphoma. Relapse was seen in all patients after autologous stem cell transplantation, and brentuximab vedotin exposure was variable. This table comes from immunoSEQ multiplex PCR, and its TCRdb copy is limited to in-frame clones, with some not included. The repertoire holds about 63,000 clones, with 88% as singletons. Sequencing used peripheral blood mononuclear cells (PBMCs), obtained before the second cycle of nivolumab. The receptor set was obtained from a human donor with classical Hodgkin lymphoma.

The chain carries TRBV27 and TRBJ1-2; TRBD1 might be the D (6 bases). Between the trimmed V and J ends, which lost 6 bases and 3 bases, there was a span of 11 bases. The V gene's germline CDR1 is MNHEY and CDR2 SMNVEV (reference sequence). This CDR3 region has 13 residues. The CDR3 DNA follows: TGTGCCAGCAGGATGGGGGCGTACTATGGCTACACCTTC. Its protein product is CASRMGAYYGYTF.

V is TRBV7-9 and J is TRBJ2-1; 8 bases map to TRBD1. This CDR3 is built from 15 residues. Germline lookup yields CDR1 SEHNR and CDR2 FQNEAQ (reference sequence). V lost 1 base, J lost 10 bases, and 9 bases stayed unmatched. The DNA for the CDR3 is TGTGCCAGCAGCTTAGTTTCCGGACAGGGAGGCGAGCAGTTCTTC. It encodes CASSLVSGQGGEQFF.

This chain connects TRBV2 to TRBJ1-2, with D perhaps TRBD1 (5 bases). The CDR3 runs to 14 residues. The V gene's germline CDR1 is SNHLY and CDR2 FYNNEI. The V end was cut by 3 bases, the J end by 0 bases, with 8 bases between. The DNA for the CDR3 is TGTGCCAGCAGTGATCGAGGGGCTAACTATGGCTACACCTTC. Amino acids: CASSDRGANYGYTF.

The chain is built from TRBV25-1 and TRBJ2-7; 8 nucleotides line up with TRBD1. The CDR3 spans 15 residues. V was clipped by 6 bases and J by 3 bases; unmatched bases: 10. The germline V gene has CDR1 MGHDK and CDR2 SYGVNS. The CDR3 DNA follows: TGTGCCAGCAGCCAGTTCTACAGGGGGAGCTACGAGCAGTACTTC. Residues: CASSQFYRGSYEQYF.

J is TRBJ1-4 and V is TRBV5-1; 9 bases are a match to TRBD1. The CDR3 extends over 15 amino acids. Germline CDR1 reads SGHRS; CDR2 reads YFSETQ. V lost 3 bases, J lost 5 bases, and 5 bases stayed unmatched. The CDR3 region has the DNA TGCGCCAGCAGCTCCACAGGGGGCCCCAATGAAAAACTGTTTTTT. Amino acids: CASSSTGGPNEKLFF.

The V and J genes are TRBV7-9 and TRBJ1-6, with no clear D. V was pared by 1 base and J by 9 bases, with 10 bases between. Germline lookup yields CDR1 SEHNR and CDR2 FQNEAQ (reference sequence). This CDR3 contains 14 residues. CDR3 DNA sequence: TGTGCCAGCAGCTTAGATCCCCAGTCTTCACCCCTCCACTTT. This gives the protein CASSLDPQSSPLHF.

The CDR3 sequence: CASSRPESEAFF. CDR3 nucleotides: TGCGCCAGCAGCCGCCCTGAGTCTGAAGCTTTCTTT. The rearrangement uses TRBV10-2 and TRBJ1-1; D unresolved. V was pared by 6 bases and J by 6 bases, with 11 bases between. This CDR3 has 12 residues. CDR1 and CDR2 from the germline V gene are WSHSY and SAAADI.

The V gene is TRBV4-1, the J gene TRBJ1-6, with D possibly TRBD1 on 5 matching bases. Per the germline V gene, CDR1 is MGHRA and CDR2 is YSYEKL. This CDR3 spans 16 amino acids. V lost 5 bases and J lost 4, with 15 bases in between. This CDR3 reads CASSSWKGEYNSPLHF. In DNA form, the CDR3 reads TGCGCCAGCAGCAGCTGGAAAGGGGAGTATAATTCACCCCTCCACTTT.

This clone has only a few counts. This chain links TRBV5-1 with TRBJ2-6; D remains ambiguous. The V gene lost 1 base and the J gene lost 3 bases, with 2 bases spanning the gap. Germline values: CDR1 SGHRS, CDR2 YFSETQ. The CDR3 runs to 13 residues. The CDR3 DNA reads TGCGCCAGCAGCTTGATTGGGGCCAACGTCCTGACTTTC. It specifies CASSLIGANVLTF.

The CDR3 is CASSLDASGGTYEQYF. DNA for the CDR3: TGCGCCAGCAGCTTGGATGCTAGCGGGGGGACGTACGAGCAGTACTTC. The chain joins TRBV5-1 to TRBJ2-7, with TRBD2 identical over 11 bases. The CDR3 totals 16 residues. CDR1 and CDR2 from the germline V gene are SGHRS and YFSETQ. Trimming took 0 bases from V and 4 from J; bases not matched to a gene: 6.

The V gene is TRBV5-1, the J gene TRBJ1-1; 8 bases are shared with TRBD1. Per the germline V gene, CDR1 is SGHRS and CDR2 is YFSETQ. CDR3 length equals 14 residues. V was pared by 3 bases and J by 4 bases, with 5 bases of the junction left unmatched. The DNA for the CDR3 is TGCGCCAGCAGCTCCAGGGGGCAGGGCACTGAAGCTTTCTTT. The encoded protein is CASSSRGQGTEAFF.

This sequence joins TRBV2 and TRBJ1-1, with TRBD1 matching 9 bases. The V and J ends lost 5 bases and 6 bases, in that order; junction bases with no gene match: 7. Germline V gives CDR1 SNHLY, CDR2 FYNNEI. This CDR3 contains 14 residues. The CDR3 region has the DNA TGTGCCAGCAGTCGGGACAGGGAGTGGGCTGAAGCTTTCTTT. Amino acid sequence: CASSRDREWAEAFF.

V and J are TRBV2 and TRBJ2-7; a weak D match, TRBD2 (5 bases). Germline CDR1 SNHLY, CDR2 FYNNEI. The CDR3 covers 16 residues. V was trimmed by 8 bases and J by 2 bases, leaving 22 bases between them. In DNA form, the CDR3 reads TGTGCCAGCCCCCGGGGTCCTACAGTCGACACCTACGAGCAGTACTTC. Its protein is CASPRGPTVDTYEQYF. The full variable domain, with the rest looked up from reference TRBV2 and TRBJ2-7, is EPEVTQTPSHQVTQMGQEVILRCVPISNHLYFYWYRQILGQKVEFLVSFYNNEISEKSEIFDDQFSVERPDGSNFTLKIRSTKLEDSAMYFCASPRGPTVDTYEQYFGPGTRLTVT.

The V call is TRBV5-6, the J call TRBJ2-1, with D possibly TRBD2 on 6 matching bases. This CDR3 comprises 14 residues. Germline lookup yields CDR1 SGHDT and CDR2 YYEEEE. Between the trimmed V and J ends, which lost 4 bases and 0 bases, there was a span of 8 bases. CDR3 nucleotide sequence: TGTGCCAGCAGCCCCGGGAGCTCCTACAATGAGCAGTTCTTC. Translation gives CASSPGSSYNEQFF.

V is TRBV5-1 and J is TRBJ1-2; 7 nucleotides agree with TRBD1. The CDR3 runs 14 residues. Germline lookup yields CDR1 SGHRS and CDR2 YFSETQ. V dropped 0 bases and J dropped 7; count of bases not matched to a gene: 6. The CDR3 nucleotides read TGCGCCAGCAGCTTGGCCTCTCAGGGGGGTGGCTACACCTTC. It specifies CASSLASQGGGYTF.

The chain is built from TRBV5-1 and TRBJ1-1, with D tentatively TRBD1 (5 bases). Looked up from germline, CDR1 is SGHRS and CDR2 is YFSETQ. V lost 0 bases to trimming and J lost 4 bases, with 16 bases between them. The CDR3 is 16 amino acids. The CDR3 nucleotides read TGCGCCAGCAGCTTGGACAGGTCGAGTTTGGGCACTGAAGCTTTCTTT. Amino acid sequence: CASSLDRSSLGTEAFF.

The rearrangement links TRBV27 to TRBJ2-7; 8 nucleotides line up with TRBD1. Germline assignment: CDR1 MNHEY and CDR2 SMNVEV (reference sequence). V dropped 6 bases and J dropped 3; count of bases not matched to a gene: 7. This CDR3 is 14 amino acids long. The CDR3 reads CASRGQALNYEQYF. CDR3 DNA sequence: TGTGCCAGCAGGGGACAGGCCCTTAACTACGAGCAGTACTTC.

V and J are TRBV6-5 and TRBJ2-1, with TRBD1 as a possible D gene (7 bases). The CDR3 extends over 12 amino acids. The V end lost 5 bases, the J end lost 14 bases, and 16 bases lay between the germline ends. The germline CDR1 and CDR2 sequences are MNHEY and SVGAGI. CDR3 amino acids: CASSPFRGEEFF. The CDR3 coding sequence is TGTGCCAGCAGTCCCTTCAGGGGGGAGGAGTTCTTC.

This clone is medium-sized. V is TRBV7-9 and J is TRBJ1-5; TRBD1 is a possible D gene (5 bases). The length of the CDR3 is 16 residues. Trimming took 1 base from V and 5 from J, leaving 15 bases between them. CDR1 SEHNR and CDR2 FQNEAQ come from the germline V gene (reference sequence). CDR3 coding DNA: TGTGCCAGCAGCTTAGGTTGGGCAGGGAGGGATCAGCCCCAGCATTTT. This sequence encodes CASSLGWAGRDQPQHF.

This chain uses TRBV5-1 with TRBJ2-3; no clear D gene. V was cut by 2 bases and J by 2 bases, with 6 bases left in between. Germline V CDR1 and CDR2: SGHRS, YFSETQ. CDR3 length: 13 amino acids. DNA for the CDR3: TGCGCCAGCAGCTTAATAGTCACAGATACGCAGTATTTT. As protein: CASSLIVTDTQYF.

The chain couples TRBV5-1 to TRBJ1-1; D might be TRBD1 (5 bases). The CDR3 consists of 15 residues. V gave up 1 base and J gave up 0 bases, with 10 bases separating them. Germline assignment: CDR1 SGHRS and CDR2 YFSETQ. The CDR3 coding sequence is TGCGCCAGCAGCTTGTTGGCAGGGATGAACACTGAAGCTTTCTTT. It yields the protein CASSLLAGMNTEAFF.

The chain links TRBV5-1 to TRBJ2-3; D is uncertain. Deletions cut 9 bases from V and 3 bases from J, with 8 bases between. CDR3 length: 11 residues. Germline values: CDR1 SGHRS, CDR2 YFSETQ. Written as DNA, the CDR3 is TGCGCCAACCAGAGTACAGATACGCAGTATTTT. Protein product: CANQSTDTQYF.

The V call is TRBV5-1, the J call TRBJ2-2, with D hard to call. The CDR3 is made up of 14 amino acids. The V gene lost 0 bases and the J gene lost 4 bases, with 7 bases spanning the gap. Per germline, CDR1 SGHRS and CDR2 YFSETQ. Written as DNA, the CDR3 is TGCGCCAGCAGCTTGGCCGCGATCACCGGGGAGCTGTTTTTT. Its translation: CASSLAAITGELFF.

The chain joins TRBV11-3 to TRBJ2-2; 11 bases line up with TRBD2. Trimming at V came to 1 base and at J to 6 bases, leaving 7 bases not matched to a gene. The CDR3 totals 17 residues. Germline CDR1 SGHNT, CDR2 YENEEA. The CDR3, as DNA: TGTGCCAGCAGCTTAGGGCTAGCGGGGGGACCGGCCGGGGAGCTGTTTTTT. Its translation: CASSLGLAGGPAGELFF.

The chain combines TRBV9 with TRBJ2-2; possibly TRBD2 for D (6 bases). This CDR3 is built from 13 residues. Germline V gene data show CDR1 as SGDLS and CDR2 as YYNGEE. Trimming took 2 bases from V and 5 from J, leaving 7 bases between them. CDR3 amino acids: CASSVGGTGELFF. In DNA form, the CDR3 reads TGTGCCAGCAGCGTTGGAGGGACCGGGGAGCTGTTTTTT.

The rearrangement joins TRBV12-5 to TRBJ2-7; D not resolved. Trimming pared 3 bases from V and 0 bases from J, leaving 6 bases between. Looked up from germline, CDR1 is LGHNT and CDR2 is FRNRAP. The CDR3 sequence is 13 residues long. As DNA, the CDR3 is TGTGCTAGTGGTTTTTCACTCTCCTACGAGCAGTACTTC. Its protein product is CASGFSLSYEQYF.